What follows describes a single T cell receptor (beta chain). The sample belongs to a study of blood T cell repertoires in COVID-19. Study background: There were acute and convalescent COVID-19 samples, and they came from the United States, Italy and Spain. PBMCs, B-cell-depleted T cells, or T cells were the source of the cDNA or gDNA that made up the material.

Per the original methods: Reference gene primer amplification yielded estimated nucleated cell counts. Sequencing was performed with immunoSEQ multiplex PCR; in TCRdb, only in-frame clones are kept and a portion is missing. V and J calls and clone size are copied from that table; D and trimming were computed from the DNA. The top ten hold roughly 6.3% of the sample, which has hundreds of thousands of clones, approximately 89% seen once. Sequences were obtained from peripheral blood. The origin of this receptor is a woman aged 25 to 39 with COVID-19, enrolled during active disease.

CDR3 loop: CASSIPDRSPNQPQHF. The CDR3 DNA follows: TGTGCCAGTAGTATACCGGACAGATCCCCCAATCAGCCCCAGCATTTT. This chain links TRBV19 with TRBJ1-5; maybe TRBD1 (6 bases). CDR1 is LNHDA and CDR2 is SQIVND in the germline V gene (reference sequence). CDR3 length: 16 residues. V dropped 2 bases and J dropped 3 bases, with 14 bases sitting between them.